The clone carrying this T cell receptor (beta chain) occurred many times. Its target is unknown. This entry belongs to a study of CD8 T cells in ankylosing spondylitis. Study-wide points: Disease-linked clones were CD8+ and relatively rare in peripheral blood. Earlier authors reported some of these motif variants in reactive arthritis synovial fluid and blood. Disease-linked clones were reportedly significantly enriched in matched ankylosing spondylitis synovial fluid.

V lost 2 bases and J lost 6; bases outside the gene matches: 9. CDR1 and CDR2 (germline): LNHNV, YYDKDF (reference sequence). This CDR3 region has 15 residues. Each TCR beta library was made by quantitative 5'-RACE that incorporated molecular barcodes. TCRdb re-called the 5' RACE reads with MiXCR, one entry per CDR3 protein. The data show 130,000 or so distinct CDR3 sequences, around 7% seen once. The sequence came from a male donor with ankylosing spondylitis or in good health (not recorded which). Material: blood, either unsorted or a sorted T cell fraction (not recorded which). The chain carries TRBV15 and TRBJ1-2, with TRBD1 matching over 7 bases. The CDR3 reads CATSRRGHMRDGYTF. The CDR3 DNA is TGTGCCACCAGCAGAAGGGGGCATATGAGGGATGGCTACACCTTC. Variable domain in full (rest from reference TRBV15 and TRBJ1-2): DAMVIQNPRYQVTQFGKPVTLSCSQTLNHNVMYWYQQKSSQAPKLLFHYYDKDFNNEADTPDNFQSRRPNTSFCFLDIRSPGLGDTAMYLCATSRRGHMRDGYTFGSGTRLTVV.